The sequence of this T cell receptor beta chain was determined in a study of shared clonotypes between healthy human individuals. Profiled with immunoSEQ multiplex PCR; TCRdb holds only in-frame clones, not every one. In the table there are roughly 2,300,000 clones, 85% to 95% of which are singletons. This CDR3 contains 16 residues. Germline V gives CDR1 SGHVS, CDR2 FNYEAQ. The trim removed 1 base at V and 6 bases at J, leaving 8 bases unmatched. The clonotype comes from a man in his late teens or twenties in good health. Some clones in this sample may be carry-over from other donors' samples. The sequencing sample was made of naive CD4+ T cells from PBMCs. Subset specified: CD45RA+ positively selected. J is TRBJ1-5 and V is TRBV7-6; 8 bases are shared with TRBD1. In DNA, the CDR3 is TGTGCCAGCAGCTTAGGTGCAGGGGGCCAGGGTCAGCCCCAGCATTTT. It encodes CASSLGAGGQGQPQHF.